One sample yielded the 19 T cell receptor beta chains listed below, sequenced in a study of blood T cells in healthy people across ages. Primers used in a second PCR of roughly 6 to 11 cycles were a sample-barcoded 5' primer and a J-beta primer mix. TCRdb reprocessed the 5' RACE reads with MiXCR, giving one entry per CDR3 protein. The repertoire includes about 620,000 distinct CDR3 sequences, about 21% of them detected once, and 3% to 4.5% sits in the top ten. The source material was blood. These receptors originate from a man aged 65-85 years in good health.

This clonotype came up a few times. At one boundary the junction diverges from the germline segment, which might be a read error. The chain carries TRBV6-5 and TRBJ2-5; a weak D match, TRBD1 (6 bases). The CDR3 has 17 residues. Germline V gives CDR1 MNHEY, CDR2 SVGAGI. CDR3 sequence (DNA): TGTGCTAGCAGTCACAGAAGAAGACAGGCTCGAAAAGAGACCCAGTACTTC. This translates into CASSHRRRQARKETQYF.

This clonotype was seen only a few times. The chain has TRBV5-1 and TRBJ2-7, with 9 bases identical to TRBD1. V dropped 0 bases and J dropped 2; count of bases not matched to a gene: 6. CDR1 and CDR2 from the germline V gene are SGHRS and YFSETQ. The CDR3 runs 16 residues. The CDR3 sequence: CASSLESGQGPYEQYF. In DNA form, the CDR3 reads TGCGCCAGCAGCTTGGAATCGGGACAGGGTCCCTACGAGCAGTACTTC.

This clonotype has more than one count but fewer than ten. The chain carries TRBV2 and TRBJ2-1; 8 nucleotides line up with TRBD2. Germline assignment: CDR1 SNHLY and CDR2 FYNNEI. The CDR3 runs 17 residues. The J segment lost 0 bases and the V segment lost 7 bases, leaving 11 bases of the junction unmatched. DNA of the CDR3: TGTGCCAGCACCGAAGAGGGTAGCGGGGCCTCCTACAATGAGCAGTTCTTC. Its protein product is CASTEEGSGASYNEQFF. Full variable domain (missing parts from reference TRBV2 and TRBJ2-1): EPEVTQTPSHQVTQMGQEVILRCVPISNHLYFYWYRQILGQKVEFLVSFYNNEISEKSEIFDDQFSVERPDGSNFTLKIRSTKLEDSAMYFCASTEEGSGASYNEQFFGPGTRLTVL.

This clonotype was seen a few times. The CDR3 nucleotides are TGCGCCAGCAGCTTGGAAGGGCTCGGGTTGAATGAGCAGTTCTTC. It translates to CASSLEGLGLNEQFF. This chain joins TRBV5-1 and TRBJ2-1; D gene unclear. Germline lookup yields CDR1 SGHRS and CDR2 YFSETQ. Trimming shortened V by 0 bases and J by 7 bases, and 14 bases separated the two germline ends. CDR3 length: 15 amino acids.

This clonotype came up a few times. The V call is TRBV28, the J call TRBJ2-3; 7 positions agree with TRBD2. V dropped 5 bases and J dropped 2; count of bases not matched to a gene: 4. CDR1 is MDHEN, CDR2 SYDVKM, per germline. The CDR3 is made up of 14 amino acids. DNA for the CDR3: TGTGCCAGCAGTGGCGGGGGAACCACAGATACGCAGTATTTT. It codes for CASSGGGTTDTQYF.

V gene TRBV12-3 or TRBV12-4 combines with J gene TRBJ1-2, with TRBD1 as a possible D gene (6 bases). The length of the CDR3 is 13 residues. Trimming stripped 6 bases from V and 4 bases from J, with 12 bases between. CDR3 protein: CASSTDRSYGYTF. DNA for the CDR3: TGTGCCAGCAGCACTGACAGGTCCTATGGCTACACCTTC.

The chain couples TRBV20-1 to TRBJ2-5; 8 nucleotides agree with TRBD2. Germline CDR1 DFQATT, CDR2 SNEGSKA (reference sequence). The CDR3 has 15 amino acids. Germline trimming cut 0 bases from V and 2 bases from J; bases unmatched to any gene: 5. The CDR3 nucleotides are TGCAGTGCTAGAGATCAGCGGGGGCCTCAAGAGACCCAGTACTTC. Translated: CSARDQRGPQETQYF.

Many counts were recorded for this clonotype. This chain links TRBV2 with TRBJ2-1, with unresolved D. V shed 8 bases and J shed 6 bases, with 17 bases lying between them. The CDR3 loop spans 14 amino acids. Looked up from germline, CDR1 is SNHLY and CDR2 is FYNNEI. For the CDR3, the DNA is TGTGCCAGCTTTAACGGCGGTTCGGTCAATGAGCAGTTCTTC. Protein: CASFNGGSVNEQFF.

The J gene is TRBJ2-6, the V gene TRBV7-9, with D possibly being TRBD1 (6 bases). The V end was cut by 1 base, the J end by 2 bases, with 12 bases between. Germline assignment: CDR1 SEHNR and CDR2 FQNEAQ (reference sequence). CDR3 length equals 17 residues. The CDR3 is CASSLGTGIPGANVLTF. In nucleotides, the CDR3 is TGTGCCAGCAGCTTAGGAACAGGGATTCCTGGGGCCAACGTCCTGACTTTC.

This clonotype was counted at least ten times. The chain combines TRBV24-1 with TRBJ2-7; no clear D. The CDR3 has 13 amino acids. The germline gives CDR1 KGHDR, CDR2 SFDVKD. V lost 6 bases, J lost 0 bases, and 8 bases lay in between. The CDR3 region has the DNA TGTGCCACCAGTCGCGGCAACTCCTACGAGCAGTACTTC. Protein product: CATSRGNSYEQYF.

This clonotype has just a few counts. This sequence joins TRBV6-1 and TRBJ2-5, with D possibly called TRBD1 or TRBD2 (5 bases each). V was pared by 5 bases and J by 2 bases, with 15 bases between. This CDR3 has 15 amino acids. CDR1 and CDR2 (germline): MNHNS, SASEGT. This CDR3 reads CASSPDGTLQETQYF. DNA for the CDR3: TGTGCCAGCAGTCCTGACGGGACCCTACAAGAGACCCAGTACTTC.

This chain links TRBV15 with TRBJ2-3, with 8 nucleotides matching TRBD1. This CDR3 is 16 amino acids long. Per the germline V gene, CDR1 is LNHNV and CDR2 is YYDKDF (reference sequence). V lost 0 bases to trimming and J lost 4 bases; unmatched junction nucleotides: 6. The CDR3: CATSRDLAGGSDTQYF. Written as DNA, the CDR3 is TGTGCCACCAGCAGAGATCTAGCAGGGGGCTCAGATACGCAGTATTTT.

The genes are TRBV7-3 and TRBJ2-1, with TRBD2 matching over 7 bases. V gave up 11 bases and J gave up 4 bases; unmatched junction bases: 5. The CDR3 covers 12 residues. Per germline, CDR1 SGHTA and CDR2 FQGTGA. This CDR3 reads CAAGLPYNEQFF. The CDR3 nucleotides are TGTGCCGCGGGACTACCTTACAATGAGCAGTTCTTC.

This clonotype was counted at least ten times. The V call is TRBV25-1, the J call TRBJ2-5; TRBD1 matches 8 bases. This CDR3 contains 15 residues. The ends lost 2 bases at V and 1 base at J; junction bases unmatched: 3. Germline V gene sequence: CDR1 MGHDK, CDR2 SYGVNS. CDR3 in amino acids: CASSELGTGQETQYF. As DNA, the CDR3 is TGTGCCAGCAGTGAACTAGGGACAGGCCAAGAGACCCAGTACTTC.

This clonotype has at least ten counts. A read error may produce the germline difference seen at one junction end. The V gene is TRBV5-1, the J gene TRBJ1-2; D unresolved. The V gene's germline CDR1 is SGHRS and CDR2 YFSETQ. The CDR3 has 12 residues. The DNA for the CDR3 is TGTGCCAGCTCACCGAGCAGCTATGGCTACACCTTC. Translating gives CASSPSSYGYTF.

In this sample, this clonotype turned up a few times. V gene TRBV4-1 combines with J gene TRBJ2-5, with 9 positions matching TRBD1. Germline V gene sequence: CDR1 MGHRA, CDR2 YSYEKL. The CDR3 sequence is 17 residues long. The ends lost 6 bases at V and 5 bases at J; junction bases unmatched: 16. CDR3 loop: CASSLSSGTGNWETQYF. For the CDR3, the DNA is TGCGCCAGCAGTTTGTCCTCCGGGACAGGGAATTGGGAGACCCAGTACTTC.

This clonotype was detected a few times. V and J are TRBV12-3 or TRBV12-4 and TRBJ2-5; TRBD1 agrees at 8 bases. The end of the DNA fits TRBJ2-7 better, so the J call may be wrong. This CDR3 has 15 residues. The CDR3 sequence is CASSQGTGHRYEQYF. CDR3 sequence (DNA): TGTGCCAGCAGTCAAGGGACAGGTCACCGCTACGAGCAGTACTTC.

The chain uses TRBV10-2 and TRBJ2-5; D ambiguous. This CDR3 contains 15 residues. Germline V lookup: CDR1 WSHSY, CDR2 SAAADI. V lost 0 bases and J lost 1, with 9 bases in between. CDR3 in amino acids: CASSESTLFQETQYF. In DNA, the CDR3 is TGCGCCAGCAGTGAGTCGACACTATTCCAAGAGACCCAGTACTTC.

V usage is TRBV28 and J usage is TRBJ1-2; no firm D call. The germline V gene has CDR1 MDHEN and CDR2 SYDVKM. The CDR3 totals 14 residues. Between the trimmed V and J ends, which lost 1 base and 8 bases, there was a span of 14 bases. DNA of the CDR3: TGTGCCAGCAGTTTATCCAGGAACGGACGAGGCTACACCTTC. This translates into CASSLSRNGRGYTF.